This record concerns one T cell receptor (beta chain) sequence. The antigen remains unidentified. 13 Jbeta primers and 60 Vbeta primers were used for the PCR. Here immunoSEQ multiplex PCR was the method, and the copy in TCRdb shows in-frame clones only, minus some. The repertoire holds over 150,000 clones, with roughly 72% as singletons. The sample comes from a study of cytomegalovirus exposure and HLA in healthy donors. Whole-study findings and limits: In a later analysis, common viral pathogens appeared linked to several of the most significant clusters.

Germline V gives CDR1 ENHRY, CDR2 SYGVKD. CDR3 size: 14 residues. V dropped 7 bases and J dropped 0 bases, with 11 bases sitting between them. What was sequenced was PBMCs. The chain uses TRBV10-3 and TRBJ2-3; D is uncertain. The TCR was taken from a man aged 25 to 45 in good health and CMV-seronegative. The CDR3 here is CAITDPSSTDTQYF. The CDR3 region has the DNA TGTGCCATCACAGATCCATCTAGCACAGATACGCAGTATTTT.